This T cell receptor beta chain was captured by sequencing in a study of read filtering for tumor transcriptome and immune sequencing. Looking at the study overall: Per sample, TCR-region reads ranged about 4.05 to 10.27 million by IR-seq, 85 to 1273 by RNA-seq.

Trimming took 2 bases from V and 5 from J, leaving 15 bases between them. Germline V lookup: CDR1 LGHDT, CDR2 YNNKEL (reference sequence). The CDR3 runs 15 residues. This clonotype was observed at least ten times. Its specificity is not known. Study outcomes and limitations: In IR-seq, single-read clonotypes were approximately 83% of clonotypes but approximately 3.2% of reads. IR-seq captured clonotypes deeper and more reliably than RNA-seq.

The library was built from around 0.4 ug RNA with molecular barcoded adaptors for alpha/delta and beta/gamma chains. TCRdb used MiXCR to reprocess the reads, holding one entry per CDR3 protein. The profile covers 100,000 to 150,000 distinct CDR3 sequences, with under 15% appearing a single time and 8% to 9% taken by the ten largest. V and J are TRBV3-1 and TRBJ2-5; possibly TRBD1 for D (6 bases). The TCR sequence derives from a donor over 35 with multiple myeloma. Sequences were obtained from a population of CD138-negative cells sorted from bone marrow. CDR3 coding DNA: TGTGCCAGCAGCCAATTACAGGGCGCCACGGAGACCCAGTACTTC. Protein: CASSQLQGATETQYF.